This TCR beta chain stems from a study of OX40 agonist ivuxolimab in advanced cancers. Germline assignment: CDR1 LNHDA and CDR2 SQIVND (reference sequence). The CDR3 is made up of 16 amino acids. The trim removed 4 bases at V and 0 bases at J, leaving 3 bases unmatched. People who had autoimmune disease history or systemic immunosuppression were excluded. Repertoires were generated with immunoSEQ multiplex PCR, while TCRdb's copy carries only in-frame clones and drops some. This sample has about 49,000 clones, with just under 95% found just once. The chain combines TRBV19 with TRBJ2-7, with 13 bases lining up with TRBD2. The sequence was collected from an adult with an advanced solid tumor such as melanoma, head and neck, liver or kidney cancer. The sample was CD4+ or CD8+ T cells sorted from blood, taken in a trial of the OX40 agonist ivuxolimab. The CDR3 protein is CASSRGLAGSSYEQYF. The CDR3 DNA reads TGTGCCAGTAGTAGGGGACTAGCGGGAAGCTCCTACGAGCAGTACTTC.